Listed below are T cell receptor beta chains from one sample, sequenced in a study of blood T cell repertoires in COVID-19. Using immunoSEQ multiplex PCR, the repertoire was profiled, and TCRdb retains in-frame clones only, with some absent. Counted here are more than 100,000 clones, about four fifths occurring once; the ten biggest clones make up roughly a sixth. The sequenced sample was peripheral blood. The receptors originated from a woman of 80 years or more with acute or convalescent COVID-19. Both conserved end residues are part of each CDR3. The order of the fields is J gene, clone size, V gene, D gene, CDR3 protein, CDR3 DNA. The D gene is left open where the match is weak. Some rows mark clone size as missing; the rest say once, few, many or name a class of expanded clone.

j_gene: TRBJ1-5; abundance: few; v_gene: TRBV20-1; d_gene: TRBD1; CDR3aa: CSASGTGDRGNQPQHF; CDR3nt: TGCAGTGCTAGTGGGACAGGGGATAGGGGCAATCAGCCCCAGCATTTT
j_gene: TRBJ2-1; abundance: -; v_gene: TRBV2; d_gene: TRBD2; CDR3aa: CATARASGRSYNEQFF; CDR3nt: TGTGCCACGGCCCGGGCTAGCGGGAGGTCCTACAATGAGCAGTTCTTC
j_gene: TRBJ1-1; abundance: few; v_gene: TRBV18; d_gene: -; CDR3aa: CASSPVGRGEAFF; CDR3nt: TGTGCCAGCTCACCCGTGGGGCGGGGTGAAGCTTTCTTT
j_gene: TRBJ1-1; abundance: few; v_gene: TRBV6-5; d_gene: TRBD1; CDR3aa: CASSHRDRAAEAFF; CDR3nt: TGTGCCAGCAGTCACCGGGACAGGGCGGCTGAAGCTTTCTTT
j_gene: TRBJ2-2; abundance: -; v_gene: TRBV29-1; d_gene: TRBD2; CDR3aa: CSVRSGMAGELFF; CDR3nt: TGCAGCGTCCGTAGCGGGATGGCCGGGGAGCTGTTTTTT
j_gene: TRBJ2-2; abundance: -; v_gene: TRBV30; d_gene: -; CDR3aa: CAWHSPSAGELFF; CDR3nt: TGTGCCTGGCATTCTCCTAGTGCCGGGGAGCTGTTTTTT
j_gene: TRBJ2-3; abundance: -; v_gene: TRBV7-2; d_gene: TRBD2; CDR3aa: CASSLGRGGRKDTQYF; CDR3nt: TGTGCCAGCAGCTTAGGACGGGGGGGCCGGAAAGATACGCAGTATTTT
j_gene: TRBJ2-3; abundance: -; v_gene: TRBV5-1; d_gene: TRBD2; CDR3aa: CASSTTSGGVGTDTQYF; CDR3nt: TGCGCCAGCAGCACAACCAGCGGGGGGGTCGGTACAGATACGCAGTATTTT
j_gene: TRBJ1-1; abundance: -; v_gene: TRBV21-1; d_gene: -; CDR3aa: CASSPGPGGLSNTEAFF; CDR3nt: TGTGCCAGCAGCCCTGGGCCGGGGGGCTTGTCGAACACTGAAGCTTTCTTT
j_gene: TRBJ2-1; abundance: -; v_gene: TRBV27; d_gene: TRBD2; CDR3aa: CASSPQPLAGGGEQFF; CDR3nt: TGTGCCAGCAGTCCACAACCACTAGCGGGAGGAGGTGAGCAGTTCTTC
j_gene: TRBJ1-5; abundance: -; v_gene: TRBV6-6; d_gene: TRBD1; CDR3aa: CASSPVGTGGQSGNQPQHF; CDR3nt: TGTGCCAGCAGTCCTGTAGGGACAGGGGGCCAGTCGGGCAATCAGCCCCAGCATTTT
j_gene: TRBJ2-5; abundance: -; v_gene: TRBV19; d_gene: TRBD1; CDR3aa: CASSPGTGGHQETQYF; CDR3nt: TGTGCCAGTAGTCCAGGGACAGGGGGGCACCAAGAGACCCAGTACTTC
j_gene: TRBJ1-2; abundance: -; v_gene: TRBV5-6; d_gene: -; CDR3aa: CASSLVSGYVGYTF; CDR3nt: TGTGCCAGCAGCTTGGTGTCAGGCTATGTGGGCTACACCTTC
j_gene: TRBJ2-7; abundance: -; v_gene: TRBV7-2; d_gene: TRBD2; CDR3aa: CASSPGLAGSYEQYF; CDR3nt: TGTGCCAGCAGCCCAGGACTAGCGGGGTCCTACGAGCAGTACTTC
j_gene: TRBJ1-6; abundance: -; v_gene: TRBV19; d_gene: TRBD1; CDR3aa: CASRTGQSYNSPLHF; CDR3nt: TGTGCCAGTCGGACAGGACAAAGTTATAATTCACCCCTCCACTTT
j_gene: TRBJ2-7; abundance: -; v_gene: TRBV6-5; d_gene: -; CDR3aa: CASTTGQNYEQYF; CDR3nt: TGTGCCAGCACCACCGGACAAAACTACGAGCAGTACTTC
j_gene: TRBJ1-1; abundance: -; v_gene: TRBV6-5; d_gene: -; CDR3aa: CASRWSGGDTEAFF; CDR3nt: TGTGCCAGCAGGTGGAGTGGAGGTGACACTGAAGCTTTCTTT
j_gene: TRBJ1-1; abundance: -; v_gene: TRBV7-2; d_gene: TRBD1; CDR3aa: CASSLRTGGASAEAFF; CDR3nt: TGTGCCAGCAGCTTAAGGACAGGGGGCGCTTCCGCTGAAGCTTTCTTT
j_gene: TRBJ1-3; abundance: once; v_gene: TRBV7-9; d_gene: -; CDR3aa: CASSSYTGSSGNTIYF; CDR3nt: TGTGCCAGCAGCTCTTATACTGGGAGCTCTGGAAACACCATATATTTT
j_gene: TRBJ1-2; abundance: -; v_gene: TRBV7-2; d_gene: -; CDR3aa: CASGSQEDYGYTF; CDR3nt: TGTGCCAGCGGTTCGCAGGAGGATTATGGCTACACCTTC
j_gene: TRBJ1-2; abundance: once; v_gene: TRBV7-2; d_gene: -; CDR3aa: CASSGLSRAYGYTF; CDR3nt: TGTGCCAGCAGCGGACTGTCGCGGGCCTATGGCTACACCTTC
j_gene: TRBJ1-5; abundance: -; v_gene: TRBV18; d_gene: TRBD1; CDR3aa: CASSPEGARQPQHF; CDR3nt: TGTGCCAGCTCACCAGAGGGGGCCCGGCAGCCCCAGCATTTT
j_gene: TRBJ1-6; abundance: few; v_gene: TRBV5-4; d_gene: -; CDR3aa: CASSSHRGGRAYNSPLHF; CDR3nt: TGTGCCAGCAGCTCCCATCGGGGAGGGAGGGCCTATAATTCACCCCTCCACTTT
j_gene: TRBJ2-3; abundance: -; v_gene: TRBV5-1; d_gene: -; CDR3aa: CASSLVGGRTDTQYF; CDR3nt: TGCGCCAGCAGCTTGGTAGGGGGTCGCACAGATACGCAGTATTTT
j_gene: TRBJ1-4; abundance: -; v_gene: TRBV11-2; d_gene: TRBD1; CDR3aa: CASSLVGQGSEKLFF; CDR3nt: TGTGCCAGCAGCTTAGTAGGACAGGGCTCTGAAAAACTGTTTTTT
j_gene: TRBJ1-1; abundance: -; v_gene: TRBV6-2/TRBV6-3; d_gene: -; CDR3aa: CASSSPGSTTEAFF; CDR3nt: TGTGCCAGCAGTTCCCCGGGAAGCACTACTGAAGCTTTCTTT
j_gene: TRBJ2-3; abundance: -; v_gene: TRBV19; d_gene: TRBD2; CDR3aa: CASSADSGSTDTQYF; CDR3nt: TGTGCCAGTAGTGCCGATAGCGGGAGCACAGATACGCAGTATTTT
j_gene: TRBJ2-7; abundance: -; v_gene: TRBV6-2/TRBV6-3; d_gene: TRBD1; CDR3aa: CASSHPLTGGGQYF; CDR3nt: TGTGCCAGCAGTCACCCCCTTACAGGGGGCGGCCAGTACTTC
j_gene: TRBJ2-6; abundance: -; v_gene: TRBV7-8; d_gene: -; CDR3aa: CASSLRVGGSSGANVLTF; CDR3nt: TGTGCCAGCAGCCTAAGGGTAGGGGGAAGCTCTGGGGCCAACGTCCTGACTTTC
j_gene: TRBJ2-2; abundance: -; v_gene: TRBV10-3; d_gene: TRBD1; CDR3aa: CAIKGGTGDTGELFF; CDR3nt: TGTGCCATCAAGGGCGGGACAGGGGATACCGGGGAGCTGTTTTTT
j_gene: TRBJ2-3; abundance: -; v_gene: TRBV5-1; d_gene: TRBD2; CDR3aa: CASSLPSGRALGTDTQYF; CDR3nt: TGCGCCAGCAGCTTGCCTAGCGGGAGGGCCCTAGGCACAGATACGCAGTATTTT
j_gene: TRBJ1-4; abundance: -; v_gene: TRBV6-5; d_gene: -; CDR3aa: CASSFQLPSEKLFF; CDR3nt: TGTGCCAGCAGTTTCCAACTCCCTTCGGAAAAACTGTTTTTT
j_gene: TRBJ1-1; abundance: few; v_gene: TRBV14; d_gene: -; CDR3aa: CASSHKMLTQAFF; CDR3nt: TGTGCCAGCAGCCACAAGATGCTGACTCAAGCTTTCTTT
j_gene: TRBJ1-6; abundance: -; v_gene: TRBV5-1; d_gene: TRBD1; CDR3aa: CASSPGTGGSPLHF; CDR3nt: TGCGCCAGCAGCCCTGGGACAGGGGGGTCACCCCTCCACTTT
j_gene: TRBJ2-2; abundance: -; v_gene: TRBV19; d_gene: TRBD1; CDR3aa: CASSMGQGLNTGELFF; CDR3nt: TGTGCCAGTAGTATGGGACAGGGTTTGAACACCGGGGAGCTGTTTTTT
j_gene: TRBJ2-3; abundance: -; v_gene: TRBV6-6; d_gene: TRBD2; CDR3aa: CASSSGGPTDTQYF; CDR3nt: TGTGCCAGCAGTTCGGGGGGGCCCACAGATACGCAGTATTTT
j_gene: TRBJ2-6; abundance: -; v_gene: TRBV6-5; d_gene: -; CDR3aa: CASSLWASGANVLTF; CDR3nt: TGTGCCAGCAGCCTTTGGGCCTCTGGGGCCAACGTCCTGACTTTC
j_gene: TRBJ1-2; abundance: -; v_gene: TRBV18; d_gene: TRBD1; CDR3aa: CASSPGRGPGYTF; CDR3nt: TGTGCCAGCTCACCTGGAAGGGGGCCAGGCTACACCTTC
j_gene: TRBJ2-3; abundance: -; v_gene: TRBV19; d_gene: TRBD2; CDR3aa: CASSLGPGRLTSTDTQYF; CDR3nt: TGTGCCAGTAGCCTGGGACCCGGGAGGCTAACGAGCACAGATACGCAGTATTTT
j_gene: TRBJ2-1; abundance: few; v_gene: TRBV7-9; d_gene: -; CDR3aa: CASSSEALYSYNEQFF; CDR3nt: TGTGCCAGCAGCTCAGAGGCACTTTACTCCTACAATGAGCAGTTCTTC
j_gene: TRBJ1-5; abundance: once; v_gene: TRBV5-5; d_gene: -; CDR3aa: CASSRVFSNQPQHF; CDR3nt: TGTGCCAGCAGCCGAGTGTTCAGCAATCAGCCCCAGCATTTT
j_gene: TRBJ2-3; abundance: once; v_gene: TRBV24-1; d_gene: -; CDR3aa: CATSDPHRGTDTQYF; CDR3nt: TGTGCCACCAGTGATCCCCACAGGGGCACAGATACGCAGTATTTT
j_gene: TRBJ2-3; abundance: -; v_gene: TRBV19; d_gene: TRBD1; CDR3aa: CASSPGQGATDTQYF; CDR3nt: TGTGCCAGTAGTCCGGGACAGGGGGCAACAGATACGCAGTATTTT
j_gene: TRBJ1-1; abundance: once; v_gene: TRBV18; d_gene: -; CDR3aa: CASSLGRANTEAFF; CDR3nt: TGTGCCAGCTCACTAGGGCGGGCCAACACTGAAGCTTTCTTT
j_gene: TRBJ2-7; abundance: -; v_gene: TRBV6-2/TRBV6-3; d_gene: -; CDR3aa: CASSYLGASYEQYF; CDR3nt: TGTGCCAGCAGTTACTTGGGGGCCAGCTACGAGCAGTACTTC
j_gene: TRBJ1-1; abundance: -; v_gene: TRBV6-5; d_gene: TRBD1; CDR3aa: CASSWTGGSNTEAFF; CDR3nt: TGTGCCAGCAGCTGGACAGGGGGGAGTAACACTGAAGCTTTCTTT
j_gene: TRBJ2-3; abundance: once; v_gene: TRBV5-1; d_gene: TRBD1; CDR3aa: CASRRDRSTDTQYF; CDR3nt: TGCGCCAGCAGGAGGGACAGGAGCACAGATACGCAGTATTTT
j_gene: TRBJ2-1; abundance: few; v_gene: TRBV29-1; d_gene: -; CDR3aa: CSVEKSRTSYNEQFF; CDR3nt: TGCAGCGTTGAAAAGTCCCGGACATCCTACAATGAGCAGTTCTTC
j_gene: TRBJ2-5; abundance: -; v_gene: TRBV7-2; d_gene: TRBD2; CDR3aa: CASSLGVLAGGGETQYF; CDR3nt: TGTGCCAGCAGCCTAGGGGTCCTAGCGGGAGGCGGAGAGACCCAGTACTTC
j_gene: TRBJ1-2; abundance: -; v_gene: TRBV5-4; d_gene: -; CDR3aa: CASSYRQPGSYGYTF; CDR3nt: TGTGCCAGCAGCTATCGACAACCAGGTAGCTATGGCTACACCTTC
j_gene: TRBJ2-1; abundance: few; v_gene: TRBV7-9; d_gene: TRBD2; CDR3aa: CASSRGRVSYNEQFF; CDR3nt: TGTGCCAGCAGTCGAGGGAGGGTATCCTACAATGAGCAGTTCTTC
j_gene: TRBJ2-7; abundance: -; v_gene: TRBV19; d_gene: TRBD2; CDR3aa: CARPGLAGSCSCEQYF; CDR3nt: TGTGCCAGACCCGGACTAGCGGGGTCTTGTTCTTGCGAGCAGTACTTC
j_gene: TRBJ1-5; abundance: -; v_gene: TRBV27; d_gene: -; CDR3aa: CASSPRGQPQHF; CDR3nt: TGTGCCAGCAGCCCCAGGGGTCAGCCCCAGCATTTT
j_gene: TRBJ2-1; abundance: -; v_gene: TRBV3-1/TRBV3-2; d_gene: TRBD2; CDR3aa: CASSQDWRGGAAFF; CDR3nt: TGTGCCAGCAGCCAAGATTGGCGCGGGGGGGCCGCGTTCTTC
j_gene: TRBJ2-1; abundance: once; v_gene: TRBV5-4; d_gene: TRBD2; CDR3aa: CASSPGTSGGANFLEQFF; CDR3nt: TGTGCCAGCAGCCCGGGGACTAGCGGGGGGGCCAATTTTCTTGAGCAGTTCTTC
j_gene: TRBJ2-5; abundance: once; v_gene: TRBV10-3; d_gene: -; CDR3aa: CAISEGRAVSETQYF; CDR3nt: TGTGCCATCAGTGAGGGTAGAGCGGTGTCCGAGACCCAGTACTTC
j_gene: TRBJ2-7; abundance: -; v_gene: TRBV6-5; d_gene: -; CDR3aa: CASMLTSNEQYF; CDR3nt: TGTGCCAGCATGCTGACATCAAACGAGCAGTACTTC
j_gene: TRBJ1-4; abundance: -; v_gene: TRBV27; d_gene: -; CDR3aa: CASSLSGAANTLKLFF; CDR3nt: TGTGCCAGCAGTTTATCGGGGGCGGCGAACACCTTGAAACTGTTTTTT
j_gene: TRBJ2-4; abundance: -; v_gene: TRBV7-9; d_gene: -; CDR3aa: CASSLGFEVQNIQYF; CDR3nt: TGTGCCAGCAGCTTAGGATTCGAGGTTCAAAACATTCAGTACTTC